Below, 5 T cell receptor beta chains from the same sample are listed, as sequenced in a study of monozygotic twins with inflammatory bowel disease. TCRdb re-called the 5' RACE reads and shows each CDR3 protein once, DNA omitted. This sample lists a few hundred thousand distinct CDR3 sequences; its ten largest clones have roughly 2.6%. What was sequenced was blood. The receptors were gathered from a human donor with ulcerative colitis or Crohn's disease, or a healthy co-twin of an affected twin (not recorded which).

The chain carries TRBV15 and TRBJ2-7; the D call from TCRdb, TRBD2, cannot be confirmed without DNA. The germline V gene encodes CDR1 LNHNV and CDR2 YYDKDF (reference sequence). This CDR3 is built from 15 residues. CDR3 region: CATSRVGGGAYEQYF.

This chain uses TRBV7-2 with TRBJ2-4; TCRdb designates TRBD2, a call that cannot be tested without DNA. The germline V gene has CDR1 SGHTA and CDR2 FQGNSA. The CDR3 has 15 amino acids. The CDR3 sequence is CASSPPLAGHDIQYF.

The chain joins TRBV3-1 to TRBJ1-1. In germline, CDR1 is LGHDT, CDR2 YNNKEL (reference sequence). The CDR3 spans 15 residues. CDR3 loop: CASSKDPPEDTEAFF.

The rearrangement uses TRBV5-1 and TRBJ1-1; the TCRdb call, TRBD1, lacks DNA for checking. The CDR3 consists of 14 residues. The germline CDR1 and CDR2 sequences are SGHRS and YFSETQ. CDR3 residues: CASSRGHSDTEAFF.

The rearrangement links TRBV20-1 to TRBJ1-1; the D gene TCRdb calls, TRBD1, cannot be checked with no DNA. CDR1 DFQATT and CDR2 SNEGSKA come from the germline V gene (reference sequence). The CDR3 totals 14 residues. The CDR3 is CSAPASPGNTEAFF.